These 25 T cell receptor beta chains came from one sample sequenced in a study of OX40 agonist ivuxolimab in advanced cancers. The method was immunoSEQ multiplex PCR; TCRdb's version includes in-frame clones alone and lacks a portion of them. The table includes about 62,000 clones, around 85% detected once. Source: CD4+ or CD8+ T cells sorted from blood, taken in a trial of the OX40 agonist ivuxolimab. All receptors derive from an adult with an advanced solid tumor such as melanoma, head and neck, liver or kidney cancer.

The genes are TRBV28 and TRBJ1-1; D might be TRBD1 (5 bases). The CDR3 is 15 residues long. The germline CDR1 and CDR2 sequences are MDHEN and SYDVKM. Between the trimmed V and J ends, which lost 3 bases and 5 bases, there was a span of 16 bases. The CDR3 spells CASSFGGRPVTEAFF. The DNA for the CDR3 is TGTGCCAGCAGTTTTGGGGGACGTCCGGTGACTGAAGCTTTCTTT.

CDR3 sequence (DNA): TGCGCCAGAAGACGACAACGGGGCAACTATGGCTACACCTTC. Residues: CARRRQRGNYGYTF. The gene calls are TRBV10-1 and TRBJ1-2, with D perhaps TRBD1 (5 bases). The V gene's germline CDR1 is WNHNN and CDR2 SYGVQD (reference sequence). This CDR3 is 14 amino acids long. V lost 9 bases, J lost 2 bases, and 16 bases lay in between.

V gene TRBV6-1 combines with J gene TRBJ2-1, with TRBD1 as a possible D gene (6 bases). The ends were cut back, 5 bases at V and 3 bases at J, with 8 bases in the middle. CDR1 and CDR2 (germline): MNHNS, SASEGT. CDR3 length equals 13 residues. The CDR3 loop is CASSLTGYNEQFF. For the CDR3, the DNA is TGTGCCAGCAGTCTGACAGGCTACAATGAGCAGTTCTTC.

This clone was counted a few times. J is TRBJ2-7 and V is TRBV7-2; TRBD2 matches 15 bases. V lost 5 bases and J lost 3; bases outside the gene matches: 11. The CDR3 loop spans 18 amino acids. CDR1 and CDR2 from the germline V gene are SGHTA and FQGNSA. The CDR3 loop is CASSKGTSGRTTYYEQYF. The DNA for the CDR3 is TGTGCCAGCAGCAAAGGGACTAGCGGGAGGACCACCTACTACGAGCAGTACTTC.

The genes are TRBV19 and TRBJ1-1; perhaps TRBD1 as D (5 bases). Germline-derived CDR1 and CDR2 are LNHDA and SQIVND (reference sequence). This CDR3 spans 14 amino acids. Trimming shortened V by 4 bases and J by 1 base, and 10 bases separated the two germline ends. CDR3 DNA: TGTGCCAGTAGTAGGGGACTTAAGAACACTGAAGCTTTCTTT. This encodes CASSRGLKNTEAFF.

The chain links TRBV6-1 to TRBJ2-5; no clear D gene. V shed 2 bases and J shed 5 bases, with 12 bases lying between them. CDR1 and CDR2 from the germline V gene are MNHNS and SASEGT. The length of the CDR3 is 14 residues. CDR3: CASSEIGLGETQYF. CDR3 DNA sequence: TGTGCCAGCAGTGAAATTGGGCTAGGGGAGACCCAGTACTTC.

This clone was seen many times. The J gene is TRBJ2-7, the V gene TRBV9; D gene uncertain. Trimming removed 4 bases from V and 0 bases from J, with 17 bases in between. This CDR3 spans 16 amino acids. Germline assignment: CDR1 SGDLS and CDR2 YYNGEE. The CDR3 DNA is TGTGCCAGCAGCCCCCGAAACTCGAAGCACTCCTACGAGCAGTACTTC. It specifies CASSPRNSKHSYEQYF.

The chain links TRBV5-4 to TRBJ2-7; D not certain. The CDR3 runs 14 residues. The V and J ends lost 0 bases and 3 bases respectively, with 10 bases between them. Germline lookup yields CDR1 SGHNT and CDR2 YYREEE (reference sequence). CDR3 sequence reads: CASSLAAGVYEQYF. CDR3 DNA sequence: TGTGCCAGCAGCTTGGCCGCAGGAGTCTACGAGCAGTACTTC.

The chain carries TRBV15 and TRBJ1-2; D is possibly TRBD1 (5 bases). Per the germline V gene, CDR1 is LNHNV and CDR2 is YYDKDF (reference sequence). Trimming removed 0 bases at V and 4 bases at J, with 9 bases between. The CDR3 runs to 14 residues. CDR3 nucleotides: TGTGCCACCAGCAGAGAGGACACCGTCTATGGCTACACCTTC. This gives the protein CATSREDTVYGYTF.

V and J are TRBV29-1 and TRBJ2-7; unclear D gene. The V gene lost 7 bases and the J gene lost 6 bases, with 16 bases spanning the gap. Germline V gene data show CDR1 as SQVTM and CDR2 as ANQGSEA. CDR3 size: 12 residues. CDR3 nucleotide sequence: TGCAGCGCCGAGACCCGGGCGGCCGAGCAGTACTTC. Translation gives CSAETRAAEQYF.

The chain uses TRBV6-6 and TRBJ2-1; D unresolved. V was pared by 4 bases and J by 0 bases, with 7 bases between. The CDR3 extends over 14 amino acids. CDR1 is MNHNY and CDR2 is SVGAGI in the germline V gene (reference sequence). This CDR3 reads CASSSISSYNEQFF. The DNA for the CDR3 is TGTGCCAGCAGTTCCATTAGCTCCTACAATGAGCAGTTCTTC.

The chain joins TRBV21-1 to TRBJ1-3; the D call of TRBD1 is as the table states it, not checked on the DNA. TRBV21-1 is a pseudogene. CDR3 size: 16 residues. The CDR3 protein is CASSEHRTGERDTIYF. The CDR3, as DNA: TGTGCCAGCAGCGAGCACCGGACAGGGGAAAGAGACACCATATATTTT.

The chain couples TRBV29-1 to TRBJ2-7; D possibly corresponds to TRBD2 (5 bases). Germline CDR1 SQVTM, CDR2 ANQGSEA. The CDR3 runs to 12 residues. Trimming shortened V by 3 bases and J by 7 bases, and 13 bases separated the two germline ends. CDR3 in amino acids: CSVDTGKGEQYF. The CDR3 coding sequence is TGCAGCGTTGACACGGGAAAAGGGGAGCAGTACTTC.

In its sample, this clone was seen once. Different DNA sequences within this sample yield the same CDR3. The rearrangement links TRBV27 to TRBJ1-1; TRBD1 matches at 7 bases. The CDR3 has 14 residues. The germline gives CDR1 MNHEY, CDR2 SMNVEV (reference sequence). V shed 3 bases and J 2 bases; nucleotides not matched to a gene: 3. DNA of the CDR3: TGTGCCAGCAGTTTGTCAGGGGGAAACACTGAAGCTTTCTTT. It yields the protein CASSLSGGNTEAFF.

V usage is TRBV7-3 and J usage is TRBJ2-1, with 11 nucleotides matching TRBD2. CDR1 SGHTA and CDR2 FQGTGA come from the germline V gene. V was pared by 5 bases and J by 7 bases, with 4 bases of the junction left unmatched. This CDR3 is built from 14 residues. CDR3 nucleotide sequence: TGTGCCAGCAGCGACACTAGCGGGAGTAATGAGCAGTTCTTC. Amino acids: CASSDTSGSNEQFF. Full variable domain (remainder filled in from reference TRBV7-3 and TRBJ2-1): GAGVSQTPSNKVTEKGKYVELRCDPISGHTALYWYRQSLGQGPEFLIYFQGTGAADDSGLPNDRFFAVRPEGSVSTLKIQRTERGDSAVYLCASSDTSGSNEQFFGPGTRLTVL.

The gene calls are TRBV7-9 and TRBJ1-2; 7 positions agree with TRBD1. This CDR3 is built from 14 residues. The trim removed 5 bases at V and 7 bases at J, leaving 10 bases unmatched. CDR1 SEHNR and CDR2 FQNEAQ come from the germline V gene (reference sequence). CDR3 bases: TGTGCCAGCAGCCTAGGACAGGTGACAGGTGGCTACACCTTC. Its translation is CASSLGQVTGGYTF.

J is TRBJ1-1 and V is TRBV6-5, with D uncertain. V was pared by 4 bases and J by 0 bases, with 9 bases between. Germline-derived CDR1 and CDR2 are MNHEY and SVGAGI. The CDR3 sequence is 14 residues long. The CDR3 loop reads CASSWHPMNTEAFF. CDR3 in DNA: TGTGCCAGCAGTTGGCACCCCATGAACACTGAAGCTTTCTTT.

The chain joins TRBV11-2 to TRBJ2-7; D remains unclear. V was trimmed by 2 bases and J by 3 bases, leaving 14 bases between them. This CDR3 region has 15 residues. Germline V gene lookup returns CDR1 SGHAT and CDR2 FQNNGV. The CDR3 protein is CASSLTLVPLYEQYF. The CDR3 DNA follows: TGTGCCAGCAGCTTAACGCTAGTCCCCCTCTACGAGCAGTACTTC.

The J gene is TRBJ1-1, the V gene TRBV5-1; TRBD1 matches at 9 bases. The CDR3 extends over 15 amino acids. CDR1 and CDR2 (germline): SGHRS, YFSETQ. The ends lost 4 bases at V and 6 bases at J; junction bases unmatched: 10. This chain's CDR3 is CASSLGLTGGAEAFF. The CDR3 coding sequence is TGCGCCAGCAGCCTTGGACTAACAGGGGGCGCTGAAGCTTTCTTT.

This clone was observed a single time. The rearrangement joins TRBV2 to TRBJ2-5; 7 bases are a match to TRBD1. The CDR3 extends over 15 amino acids. V gave up 0 bases and J gave up 5 bases; unmatched junction bases: 6. CDR1 is SNHLY and CDR2 is FYNNEI in the germline V gene. The CDR3 loop is CASSEASGGVETQYF. In DNA form, the CDR3 reads TGTGCCAGCAGTGAAGCATCAGGGGGTGTGGAGACCCAGTACTTC.

V usage is TRBV19 and J usage is TRBJ1-4; D not certain. V gave up 5 bases and J gave up 3 bases, with 10 bases separating them. Per the germline V gene, CDR1 is LNHDA and CDR2 is SQIVND (reference sequence). The CDR3 has 14 amino acids. CDR3 in DNA: TGTGCCAGTAGTCGTCCGGCAGCTAATGAAAAACTGTTTTTT. Amino acids: CASSRPAANEKLFF.

The chain joins TRBV27 to TRBJ2-3; TRBD2 is a possible D gene (6 bases). V was shortened by 5 bases and J by 2 bases, with 8 bases between the two germline ends. This CDR3 has 13 amino acids. Looked up from germline, CDR1 is MNHEY and CDR2 is SMNVEV (reference sequence). Here the CDR3 DNA reads TGTGCCAGCAGTCGACTAGACACAGATACGCAGTATTTT. As protein: CASSRLDTDTQYF.

The chain recombines TRBV30 with TRBJ2-5, with D tentatively TRBD2 (5 bases). This CDR3 region has 16 residues. Germline V gene lookup returns CDR1 GTSNPN and CDR2 SVGIG (reference sequence). Trimming cost V 0 bases and J 3 bases, with 17 bases left between them. The CDR3 here is CAWSVKGWAREETQYF. The CDR3, as DNA: TGTGCCTGGAGTGTAAAAGGGTGGGCGCGGGAAGAGACCCAGTACTTC.

The chain carries TRBV5-1 and TRBJ2-5; D may be TRBD1 (6 bases). With 0 bases removed from V and 3 bases from J, the gap between germline ends came to 15 bases. Germline assignment: CDR1 SGHRS and CDR2 YFSETQ. The CDR3 contains 16 residues. CDR3 DNA: TGCGCCAGCAGCTTGGACGGAAGGACAGCTAAAGAGACCCAGTACTTC. Translating gives CASSLDGRTAKETQYF. Based on the CDR3 plus reference TRBV5-1 and TRBJ2-5, the full variable domain is KAGVTQTPRYLIKTRGQQVTLSCSPISGHRSVSWYQQTPGQGLQFLFEYFSETQRNKGNFPGRFSGRQFSNSRSEMNVSTLELGDSALYLCASSLDGRTAKETQYFGPGTRLLVL.

The genes are TRBV6-1 and TRBJ2-7; 10 nucleotides agree with TRBD1. The V and J ends lost 11 bases and 0 bases, in that order; junction bases with no gene match: 4. Germline V gene sequence: CDR1 MNHNS, CDR2 SASEGT. The CDR3 contains 13 residues. The CDR3: CAGRDRGSYEQYF. DNA for the CDR3: TGTGCCGGCCGGGACAGGGGCTCCTACGAGCAGTACTTC.